The rows below give T cell receptor beta chains drawn from one sample of a study of cytomegalovirus exposure and HLA in healthy donors. Data came from immunoSEQ multiplex PCR; TCRdb stores just in-frame clones and leaves some out. This table has 120,000 or so clones, over 85% appearing once. The sequencing sample was made of PBMCs. The receptors come from a woman younger than 35 in good health and CMV-seronegative. Both conserved end residues are part of each CDR3. Fields, in order: V gene, CDR3 protein.

>TRBV27
CASSSSQETQYF
>TRBV6-5
CASSSPTSGETDTQYF
>TRBV7-2
CASRTGAEETQYF
>TRBV19
CASSVTGTGTSPLHF
>TRBV5-1
CASSSSGGDEKLFF
>TRBV4-2
CASSHGSSYEQYF
>TRBV5-4
CASSLGIHRGLSSYEQYF
>TRBV7-2
CASSLEMASYEQYF
>TRBV5-6
CASSFSPTGWNYGYTF
>TRBV7-9
CASRQGVGEAFF
>TRBV5-1
CASSLDRGAAYEQYF
>TRBV19
CASSIGSSTGELFF
>TRBV29-1
CSAQTGGASYNSPLHF
>TRBV28
CASSLPVNTEAFF
>TRBV6-5
CASSYFLTGGGQPQHF
>TRBV2
CASTTGGADTQYF
>TRBV18
CASSGGTGGFGPQHF
>TRBV6-5
CASRGSLTYNEQFF
>TRBV5-1
CASSLTRGQFTGELFF
>TRBV6-5
CASRQGYGNEKLFF
>TRBV29-1
CSVEWDRGHYEQYF
>TRBV6-5
CASSRAGGPKNEQYF
>TRBV18
CASSLDRQPEAFF
>TRBV5-4
CASSTDRAGSKAGELFF
>TRBV7-9
CASSPTRNNEQYF
>TRBV5-1
CASSTGTGGADTGELFF
>TRBV9
CASSVEGAGYTF
>TRBV28
CASSLMWDRPSGEQYF
>TRBV28
CASRPLNNYEQYF
>TRBV4-2
CASSPGQTRETQYF
>TRBV6-5
CATGTGNTIYF
>TRBV28
CASSLRGTSGRRSYNEQFF
>TRBV28
CASSLGGNSNTEAFF
>TRBV30
CAWSVSSPGQGGTGELFF
>TRBV30
CAWSRQGETDTQYF
>TRBV28
CASSLRGPFATNEKLFF
>TRBV7-2
CASSFVGGGSQETQYF
>TRBV6-1
CASSELGQGANEQYF
>TRBV7-6
CASSLEAEVNTEAFF
>TRBV30
CAWSGLQGSRYEQYF
>TRBV2
CASSPGLLSNQPQHF
>TRBV6-1
CASREGFVTGAFF
>TRBV7-9
CASSLNSGRALGTGELFF
>TRBV18
CASSPPSLYNEQFF
>TRBV6-1
CASSGQGETEAFF